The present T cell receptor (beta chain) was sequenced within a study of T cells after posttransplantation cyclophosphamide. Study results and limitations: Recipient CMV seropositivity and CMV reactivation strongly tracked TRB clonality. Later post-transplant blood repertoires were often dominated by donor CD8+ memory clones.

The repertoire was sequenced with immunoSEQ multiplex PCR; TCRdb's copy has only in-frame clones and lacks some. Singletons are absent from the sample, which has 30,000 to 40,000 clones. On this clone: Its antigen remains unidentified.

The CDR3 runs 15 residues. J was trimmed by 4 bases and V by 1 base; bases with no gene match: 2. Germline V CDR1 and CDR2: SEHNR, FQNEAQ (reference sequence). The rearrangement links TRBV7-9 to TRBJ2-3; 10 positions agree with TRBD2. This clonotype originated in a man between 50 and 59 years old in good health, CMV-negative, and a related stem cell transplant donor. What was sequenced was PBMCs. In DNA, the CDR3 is TGTGCCAGCAGCTTAGGACTAGCGGGCGCAGATACGCAGTATTTT. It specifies CASSLGLAGADTQYF.